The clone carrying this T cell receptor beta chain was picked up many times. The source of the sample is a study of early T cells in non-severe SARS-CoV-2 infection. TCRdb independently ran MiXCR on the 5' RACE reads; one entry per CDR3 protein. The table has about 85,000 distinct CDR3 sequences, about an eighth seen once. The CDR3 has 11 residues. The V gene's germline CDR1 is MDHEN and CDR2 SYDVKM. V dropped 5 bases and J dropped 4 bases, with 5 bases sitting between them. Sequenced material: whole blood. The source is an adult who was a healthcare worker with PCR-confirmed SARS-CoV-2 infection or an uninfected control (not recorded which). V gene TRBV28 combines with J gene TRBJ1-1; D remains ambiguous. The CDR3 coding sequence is TGTGCCAGCAGTGGGGTCACTGAAGCTTTCTTT. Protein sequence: CASSGVTEAFF.